These 28 T cell receptor beta chains were all obtained from the same sample, sequenced in a study of cytomegalovirus exposure and HLA in healthy donors. Researchers ran the PCR with 60 Vbeta and 13 Jbeta primers. Sequenced by immunoSEQ multiplex PCR; TCRdb stores in-frame clones only, minus some. The sample lists 130,000 to 150,000 clones, 64% occurring once. The sequencing input was PBMCs. The receptors here all came from a woman between 25 and 40 years old in good health and CMV-seropositive.

The rearrangement joins TRBV19 to TRBJ1-3; D is undetermined. The germline gives CDR1 LNHDA, CDR2 SQIVND (reference sequence). V lost 0 bases to trimming and J lost 3 bases, with 12 bases between them. The CDR3 has 16 amino acids. This chain's CDR3 is CASSIEPSGLGNTIYF. The CDR3 DNA reads as TGTGCCAGTAGTATAGAGCCATCAGGACTTGGAAACACCATATATTTT. Full variable domain (remainder filled in from reference TRBV19 and TRBJ1-3): DGGITQSPKYLFRKEGQNVTLSCEQNLNHDAMYWYRQDPGQGLRLIYYSQIVNDFQKGDIAEGYSVSREKKESFPLTVTSAQKNPTAFYLCASSIEPSGLGNTIYFGEGSWLTVV.

The chain employs TRBV13 and TRBJ2-5; the D gene is possibly TRBD1 (6 bases). V dropped 1 base and J dropped 4 bases, with 10 bases sitting between them. The CDR3 runs 14 residues. CDR1 and CDR2 (germline): PRHDT, FYEKMQ (reference sequence). The CDR3 here is CASSLDRAGETQYF. The CDR3 coding sequence is TGTGCCAGCAGCTTAGACAGGGCAGGAGAGACCCAGTACTTC.

The V gene is TRBV2, the J gene TRBJ1-4; no definite D call. The CDR3 runs 15 residues. Germline assignment: CDR1 SNHLY and CDR2 FYNNEI. Trimming pared 1 base from V and 8 bases from J, leaving 14 bases between. The CDR3 spells CASSEEGGSREKLFF. As DNA, the CDR3 is TGTGCCAGCAGTGAAGAAGGCGGAAGCCGAGAAAAACTGTTTTTT.

The chain uses TRBV10-3 and TRBJ2-4; TRBD2 aligns across 10 bases. CDR3 length: 15 residues. Germline trimming cut 0 bases from V and 9 bases from J; bases unmatched to any gene: 5. Germline V lookup: CDR1 ENHRY, CDR2 SYGVKD. This chain's CDR3 is CAISESASGGTIQYF. CDR3 nucleotide sequence: TGTGCCATCAGTGAGTCGGCTAGCGGGGGCACCATTCAGTACTTC.

V usage is TRBV5-1 and J usage is TRBJ2-7, with 13 bases identical to TRBD2. The junction had 8 bases not matched to a gene; V was cut back by 4 bases and J by 7 bases. From germline, CDR1 is SGHRS and CDR2 YFSETQ. The CDR3 covers 15 residues. The DNA of the CDR3 is TGCGCCAGCAGCCTCACTAGCGGGGGGGCTCGGGAGCAGTACTTC. As protein: CASSLTSGGAREQYF. Drawing the rest from reference TRBV5-1 and TRBJ2-7, the complete variable domain is KAGVTQTPRYLIKTRGQQVTLSCSPISGHRSVSWYQQTPGQGLQFLFEYFSETQRNKGNFPGRFSGRQFSNSRSEMNVSTLELGDSALYLCASSLTSGGAREQYFGPGTRLTVT.

This chain joins TRBV27 and TRBJ1-1; 9 bases agree with TRBD1. With V trimmed by 5 bases and J by 1 base, 2 bases remained unmatched. Germline lookup yields CDR1 MNHEY and CDR2 SMNVEV (reference sequence). The CDR3 loop spans 14 amino acids. The CDR3 DNA follows: TGTGCCAGCAGTCCGACAGGGGGGAACACTGAAGCTTTCTTT. It yields the protein CASSPTGGNTEAFF.

V is TRBV21-1 and J is TRBJ2-7; the table assigns TRBD2, which was not confirmed against the DNA. TRBV21-1 is marked as a pseudogene. The CDR3 spans 14 residues. This chain's CDR3 is CASSTRGAGYEQYF. The DNA for the CDR3 is TGTGCCAGCAGCACCCGGGGAGCTGGCTACGAGCAGTACTTC.

As for this clone: The junction departs from the called germline gene at one end, perhaps through a read error. This chain uses TRBV2 with TRBJ2-3, with 11 bases identical to TRBD2. This CDR3 comprises 12 residues. Germline values: CDR1 SNHLY, CDR2 FYNNEI. For the CDR3, the DNA is TGTGCCAGCAGTCCGACTAGCGGGGTCGTTCATTTT. Translating gives CASSPTSGVVHF. Using reference TRBV2 and TRBJ2-3 for the parts outside the CDR3, the full variable domain is EPEVTQTPSHQVTQMGQEVILRCVPISNHLYFYWYRQILGQKVEFLVSFYNNEISEKSEIFDDQFSVERPDGSNFTLKIRSTKLEDSAMYFCASSPTSGVVHFGPGTRLTVL.

This rearrangement joins TRBV18 to TRBJ1-2; D may be TRBD1 (5 bases). V gave up 5 bases and J gave up 7 bases, with 17 bases separating them. Looked up from germline, CDR1 is KGHSH and CDR2 is LQKENI. This CDR3 spans 14 amino acids. In nucleotides, the CDR3 is TGTGCCAGCTCATCAAACACGGGGGAAGCTGGCTACACCTTC. This gives the protein CASSSNTGEAGYTF.

The J gene is TRBJ2-7, the V gene TRBV28, with a weak D call TRBD2 (5 bases). Germline lookup yields CDR1 MDHEN and CDR2 SYDVKM. The length of the CDR3 is 12 residues. V lost 3 bases to trimming and J lost 7 bases, with 10 bases between them. The CDR3: CASSLQPGEQYF. As DNA, the CDR3 is TGTGCCAGCAGTTTGCAGCCGGGGGAGCAGTACTTC.

The gene calls are TRBV30 and TRBJ1-4, with unresolved D. V was pared by 0 bases and J by 11 bases, with 10 bases between. The CDR3 contains 12 residues. The germline gives CDR1 GTSNPN, CDR2 SVGIG (reference sequence). The CDR3 protein is CAWSVGGVKLFF. Here the CDR3 DNA reads TGTGCCTGGAGTGTAGGCGGAGTTAAACTGTTTTTT.

The CDR3 DNA sequence: TGTGCCAGCAGCCTGGCTGGATTAGGACAGGGGGCTGCCGAGCAGTACTTC. This translates into CASSLAGLGQGAAEQYF. The chain employs TRBV2 and TRBJ2-7; TRBD1 agrees at 11 bases. Germline loops: CDR1 SNHLY, CDR2 FYNNEI. Germline trimming cut 6 bases from V and 6 bases from J; bases unmatched to any gene: 16. This CDR3 has 17 residues. The whole variable domain, remainder taken from reference TRBV2 and TRBJ2-7, is EPEVTQTPSHQVTQMGQEVILRCVPISNHLYFYWYRQILGQKVEFLVSFYNNEISEKSEIFDDQFSVERPDGSNFTLKIRSTKLEDSAMYFCASSLAGLGQGAAEQYFGPGTRLTVT.

V usage is TRBV6-5 and J usage is TRBJ2-5; 9 bases line up with TRBD2. The junction had 7 bases not matched to a gene; V was cut back by 1 base and J by 4 bases. CDR1 is MNHEY, CDR2 SVGAGI, per germline. The CDR3 length is 16 residues. The CDR3 protein is CASSYWDSGSRETQYF. CDR3 in DNA: TGTGCCAGCAGTTACTGGGATAGCGGGAGTAGAGAGACCCAGTACTTC.

This rearrangement joins TRBV11-2 to TRBJ2-3; possibly TRBD1 for D (6 bases). This CDR3 is 14 amino acids long. Germline-derived CDR1 and CDR2 are SGHAT and FQNNGV. Trimming removed 1 base from V and 3 bases from J, with 8 bases in between. The CDR3 is CASSLAQGTDTQYF. The CDR3 region has the DNA TGTGCCAGCAGCTTAGCTCAGGGGACAGATACGCAGTATTTT.

This clone has a handful of counts. The chain couples TRBV28 to TRBJ1-5; a weak D match, TRBD1 (5 bases). V shed 7 bases and J shed 7 bases, with 11 bases lying between them. In germline, CDR1 is MDHEN, CDR2 SYDVKM. The length of the CDR3 is 12 residues. The CDR3 DNA reads TGTGCCAGCAAGGCTAAGGGGCAGCCCCAGCATTTT. Translation: CASKAKGQPQHF.

This clone turned up a few times. V usage is TRBV28 and J usage is TRBJ1-5; D perhaps matches TRBD1 (6 bases). CDR3 length: 16 residues. Germline CDR1 and CDR2: MDHEN and SYDVKM. The V and J ends lost 3 bases and 4 bases respectively, with 16 bases between them. CDR3 bases: TGTGCCAGCAGTTTCTCGTGGGCAGGGGTAAATCAGCCCCAGCATTTT. Translated: CASSFSWAGVNQPQHF.

The genes are TRBV7-2 and TRBJ2-2; D is ambiguous. V was shortened by 1 base and J by 4 bases, with 7 bases between the two germline ends. Germline V lookup: CDR1 SGHTA, CDR2 FQGNSA. The CDR3 extends over 14 amino acids. CDR3 DNA sequence: TGTGCCAGCAGCTTAGTACAAAGCACCGGGGAGCTGTTTTTT. Protein product: CASSLVQSTGELFF.

The V call is TRBV19, the J call TRBJ1-6; the D gene is possibly TRBD1 (5 bases). In germline, CDR1 is LNHDA, CDR2 SQIVND (reference sequence). V shed 7 bases and J shed 8 bases, with 15 bases lying between them. This CDR3 is built from 14 residues. DNA of the CDR3: TGTGCCAGTAAATTCCAGGGATTGCATTCACCCCTCCACTTT. Translation: CASKFQGLHSPLHF. Complete variable domain (other parts from reference TRBV19 and TRBJ1-6): DGGITQSPKYLFRKEGQNVTLSCEQNLNHDAMYWYRQDPGQGLRLIYYSQIVNDFQKGDIAEGYSVSREKKESFPLTVTSAQKNPTAFYLCASKFQGLHSPLHFGNGTRLTVT.

The chain employs TRBV15 and TRBJ2-7, with a tentative D call TRBD2 (7 bases). The ends were cut back, 0 bases at V and 3 bases at J, with 12 bases in the middle. Germline CDR1 is LNHNV and CDR2 is YYDKDF (reference sequence). The length of the CDR3 is 15 residues. CDR3 in amino acids: CATSRDPGGSYEQYF. The CDR3 bases are TGTGCCACCAGCAGAGATCCGGGGGGCAGCTACGAGCAGTACTTC.

The chain is built from TRBV6-1 and TRBJ1-1, with 11 nucleotides matching TRBD1. Germline trimming cut 3 bases from V and 4 bases from J; bases unmatched to any gene: 1. Germline loops: CDR1 MNHNS, CDR2 SASEGT. This CDR3 contains 14 residues. CDR3 nucleotide sequence: TGTGCCAGCAGTGAGGGGACAGGGGGCACTGAAGCTTTCTTT. This gives the protein CASSEGTGGTEAFF.

The chain joins TRBV30 to TRBJ1-3, with TRBD1 as a possible D gene (5 bases). This CDR3 comprises 14 residues. V gave up 2 bases and J gave up 7 bases, with 15 bases separating them. Germline CDR1 GTSNPN, CDR2 SVGIG (reference sequence). Here the CDR3 DNA reads TGTGCCTGGAGTCCGGAAGGGGAGGGGAACACCATATATTTT. It codes for CAWSPEGEGNTIYF. The entire variable domain, with the rest obtained from reference TRBV30 and TRBJ1-3, is as follows: SQTIHQWPATLVQPVGSPLSLECTVEGTSNPNLYWYRQAAGRGLQLLFYSVGIGQISSEVPQNLSASRPQDRQFILSSKKLLLSDSGFYLCAWSPEGEGNTIYFGEGSWLTVV.

The J gene is TRBJ1-1, the V gene TRBV6-5, with 9 bases matching TRBD1. Germline V CDR1 and CDR2: MNHEY, SVGAGI. V lost 7 bases and J lost 1; bases outside the gene matches: 7. This CDR3 region has 15 residues. CDR3 nucleotide sequence: TGTGCCAGCACCCAAGGGACAGGGTGGAACACTGAAGCTTTCTTT. This translates into CASTQGTGWNTEAFF.

The chain has TRBV29-1 and TRBJ1-2, with D uncertain. Germline CDR1 and CDR2: SQVTM and ANQGSEA. CDR3 length equals 12 residues. The V end was cut by 0 bases, the J end by 6 bases, with 8 bases between. The CDR3 nucleotides are TGCAGCGTTGAAGAGAGGGTAGATGGCTACACCTTC. Amino acid sequence: CSVEERVDGYTF. Full variable domain (remainder filled in from reference TRBV29-1 and TRBJ1-2): SAVISQKPSRDICQRGTSLTIQCQVDSQVTMMFWYRQQPGQSLTLIATANQGSEATYESGFVIDKFPISRPNLTFSTLTVSNMSPEDSSIYLCSVEERVDGYTFGSGTRLTVV.

This chain uses TRBV28 with TRBJ2-7; D remains ambiguous. The CDR3 is 12 residues long. Trimming pared 3 bases from V and 7 bases from J, leaving 10 bases between. CDR1 MDHEN and CDR2 SYDVKM come from the germline V gene. CDR3 coding DNA: TGTGCCAGCAGTTTCCGCCGCAGGGAGCAGTACTTC. This sequence encodes CASSFRRREQYF. The full variable domain, with the rest looked up from reference TRBV28 and TRBJ2-7, is DVKVTQSSRYLVKRTGEKVFLECVQDMDHENMFWYRQDPGLGLRLIYFSYDVKMKEKGDIPEGYSVSREKKERFSLILESASTNQTSMYLCASSFRRREQYFGPGTRLTVT.

This rearrangement joins TRBV27 to TRBJ2-1; 7 bases map to TRBD2. V lost 2 bases to trimming and J lost 6 bases; unmatched junction nucleotides: 7. Germline values: CDR1 MNHEY, CDR2 SMNVEV (reference sequence). This CDR3 has 15 amino acids. The CDR3 loop reads CASSLAGAGLNEQFF. The CDR3, as DNA: TGTGCCAGCAGTTTAGCGGGAGCAGGACTCAATGAGCAGTTCTTC.

This clone was detected a few times. This chain joins TRBV18 and TRBJ1-3, with D tentatively TRBD1 (6 bases). CDR1 is KGHSH, CDR2 LQKENI, per germline. V dropped 6 bases and J dropped 4 bases, with 16 bases sitting between them. There are 15 residues in the CDR3. The CDR3 loop is CASSRDRTEGNTIYF. CDR3 DNA sequence: TGTGCCAGCTCCCGCGACAGGACGGAAGGAAACACCATATATTTT.

CDR3 protein: CASSPLGQGLNYGYTF. CDR3 DNA: TGTGCCAGCAGCCCCCTGGGACAGGGCTTAAACTATGGCTACACCTTC. This rearrangement joins TRBV27 to TRBJ1-2; TRBD1 matches at 9 bases. The CDR3 runs to 16 residues. Germline values: CDR1 MNHEY, CDR2 SMNVEV (reference sequence). V lost 6 bases and J lost 2; bases outside the gene matches: 10.

V usage is TRBV5-4 and J usage is TRBJ2-1; TRBD2 aligns across 8 bases. Per the germline V gene, CDR1 is SGHNT and CDR2 is YYREEE (reference sequence). This CDR3 spans 14 amino acids. Losses at the gene ends were 2 bases for V and 10 bases for J; bases not matched to a gene: 8. This chain's CDR3 is CASSFREGGREQFF. DNA for the CDR3: TGTGCCAGCAGCTTTCGGGAGGGGGGTCGGGAGCAGTTCTTC.